A selection of T cell receptor beta chains follows, all from one sample in a study of beta chain features in type 1 diabetes. Clones were read by immunoSEQ multiplex PCR, and TCRdb kept only the in-frame ones, dropping some. The table records under 250,000 clones, approximately 11% of them present only once. The sample taken for sequencing was central memory CD4+ T cells from blood. The receptor set was obtained from a man in his late teens or twenties in good health. Each CDR3 is given with its conserved first and last residue. D genes are given only for firm matches. Some rows mark clone size as missing; the rest say once, few, many or name a class of expanded clone.

cdr3_nt: TGCAGCGTTGCCTCGGGACAGGGTCGTACTGAAGCTTTCTTT
cdr3_aa: CSVASGQGRTEAFF
v_call: TRBV29-1
clone_size: NA
j_call: TRBJ1-1
d_call: TRBD1

cdr3_nt: TGTGCCAGCAGCTCGAAGGTCGGGCAGTACTTC
cdr3_aa: CASSSKVGQYF
v_call: TRBV5-6
clone_size: NA
j_call: TRBJ2-7
d_call: NA

cdr3_nt: TGCAGCGCTTCCAAAGACATGTACGAGCAGTACTTC
cdr3_aa: CSASKDMYEQYF
v_call: TRBV29-1
clone_size: NA
j_call: TRBJ2-7
d_call: NA

cdr3_nt: TGTGCCAGCAGCTCCCAGGGGTCCTACACTGAAGCTTTCTTT
cdr3_aa: CASSSQGSYTEAFF
v_call: TRBV7-9
clone_size: NA
j_call: TRBJ1-1
d_call: NA

cdr3_nt: TGTGCCAGCATTAACTCGGCCTACAATGAGCAGTTCTTC
cdr3_aa: CASINSAYNEQFF
v_call: TRBV7-9
clone_size: few
j_call: TRBJ2-1
d_call: NA

cdr3_nt: TGTGCCAGCAATTACGCAGACCAAGAGACCCAGTACTTC
cdr3_aa: CASNYADQETQYF
v_call: TRBV7-2
clone_size: many
j_call: TRBJ2-5
d_call: NA

cdr3_nt: TGTGCCAGCAGCTCCCCGGACAGGGGCAAGCAGTATTTT
cdr3_aa: CASSSPDRGKQYF
v_call: TRBV7-8
clone_size: NA
j_call: TRBJ2-3
d_call: TRBD1

cdr3_nt: TGTGCCAGCAGCTTGATTGGACAGATCCCCTACGAGCAGTACTTC
cdr3_aa: CASSLIGQIPYEQYF
v_call: TRBV5-4
clone_size: few
j_call: TRBJ2-7
d_call: NA

cdr3_nt: TGTGCCAGCAGTCTTTCAGGAGGCGCGAACACCGGGGAGCTGTTTTTT
cdr3_aa: CASSLSGGANTGELFF
v_call: TRBV28
clone_size: few
j_call: TRBJ2-2
d_call: NA

cdr3_nt: TGTGCCATCAGTGGGTCTCCGTCAGGACTAGCGGAACTGAGGGATACGCAGTATTTT
cdr3_aa: CAISGSPSGLAELRDTQYF
v_call: TRBV10-3
clone_size: NA
j_call: TRBJ2-3
d_call: TRBD2

cdr3_nt: TGTGCCAGCAGTGAATATGGGACTAGGAATGAGCAGTTCTTC
cdr3_aa: CASSEYGTRNEQFF
v_call: TRBV6-1
clone_size: NA
j_call: TRBJ2-1
d_call: TRBD2

cdr3_nt: TGTGCCAGCAGCTTAAAGGGCCATAACTATGGCTACACCTTC
cdr3_aa: CASSLKGHNYGYTF
v_call: TRBV27
clone_size: NA
j_call: TRBJ1-2
d_call: NA

cdr3_nt: TGTGCCAGCCTCGTAGGACTAGCGGGGAAAAAGACCTACAATGAGCAGTTCTTC
cdr3_aa: CASLVGLAGKKTYNEQFF
v_call: TRBV27
clone_size: few
j_call: TRBJ2-1
d_call: TRBD2

cdr3_nt: TGCGCCAGCAGCCAAGTTGGGGGCGGGAGACCGGTGGACACCGGGGAGCTGTTTTTT
cdr3_aa: CASSQVGGGRPVDTGELFF
v_call: TRBV4-3
clone_size: NA
j_call: TRBJ2-2
d_call: NA

cdr3_nt: TGCAGCGTTGAAAGCAGGGGTACAGATACGCAGTATTTT
cdr3_aa: CSVESRGTDTQYF
v_call: TRBV29-1
clone_size: few
j_call: TRBJ2-3
d_call: NA

cdr3_nt: TGTGCTAGTGCTCGGGACAGCTACGAGCAGTACTTC
cdr3_aa: CASARDSYEQYF
v_call: TRBV12-5
clone_size: few
j_call: TRBJ2-7
d_call: TRBD1

cdr3_nt: TGCGCCAGCAGCTTCTTTGCGGCGCAAGAGACCCAGTACTTC
cdr3_aa: CASSFFAAQETQYF
v_call: TRBV5-1
clone_size: few
j_call: TRBJ2-5
d_call: NA

cdr3_nt: TGTGCCAGCAGCCCACAGGGTAGGCGCGAGCAGTACTTC
cdr3_aa: CASSPQGRREQYF
v_call: TRBV7-9
clone_size: NA
j_call: TRBJ2-7
d_call: NA

cdr3_nt: TGTGCCAGCAGTCGAGGACTAGCGAATACCTACGAGCAGTACTTC
cdr3_aa: CASSRGLANTYEQYF
v_call: TRBV7-2
clone_size: NA
j_call: TRBJ2-7
d_call: TRBD2

cdr3_nt: TGTGCCACCAGCAGAGATGTTAGTCAGCCCCAGCATTTT
cdr3_aa: CATSRDVSQPQHF
v_call: TRBV15
clone_size: few
j_call: TRBJ1-5
d_call: NA

cdr3_nt: TGTGCCTGGAGTGTCCCCCGGACAGGCATAAGTTACAATGAGCAGTTCTTC
cdr3_aa: CAWSVPRTGISYNEQFF
v_call: TRBV30
clone_size: few
j_call: TRBJ2-1
d_call: TRBD1

cdr3_nt: TGTGCCAGCAGCATAGTCGGGATTCTCACCGGGGAGCTGTTTTTT
cdr3_aa: CASSIVGILTGELFF
v_call: TRBV9
clone_size: NA
j_call: TRBJ2-2
d_call: NA

cdr3_nt: TGCAGCGTTGTGGGGAGTCTGGTTACTGGCACCTACGAGCAGTACTTC
cdr3_aa: CSVVGSLVTGTYEQYF
v_call: TRBV29-1
clone_size: few
j_call: TRBJ2-7
d_call: NA

cdr3_nt: TGTGCCAGCAGCTCACAGGGTGGAACGCAGTATTTT
cdr3_aa: CASSSQGGTQYF
v_call: TRBV7-2
clone_size: NA
j_call: TRBJ2-3
d_call: NA

cdr3_nt: TGCGCCAGCAGCCAAGATGGGAACAGGGGAGGTGGTGAAAAACTGTTTTTT
cdr3_aa: CASSQDGNRGGGEKLFF
v_call: TRBV4-3
clone_size: few
j_call: TRBJ1-4
d_call: TRBD1

cdr3_nt: TGTGCTAGCAGCCCGGGTCGGAATGAGCAGTTCTTC
cdr3_aa: CASSPGRNEQFF
v_call: TRBV7-7
clone_size: NA
j_call: TRBJ2-1
d_call: NA

cdr3_nt: TGCGCCAGCAGTCAAATGTTGGGGGGTCTAGCGGGGCTGTACAATGAGCAGTTCTTC
cdr3_aa: CASSQMLGGLAGLYNEQFF
v_call: TRBV23-1
clone_size: few
j_call: TRBJ2-1
d_call: TRBD2

cdr3_nt: TGTGCCAGCAGCCGGGAACTAGCGGTTATTTTGTATTTT
cdr3_aa: CASSRELAVILYF
v_call: TRBV4-2
clone_size: NA
j_call: TRBJ2-3
d_call: TRBD2

cdr3_nt: TGTGCCTGGAGTGTGAGCCAATACGAGCAGTACTTC
cdr3_aa: CAWSVSQYEQYF
v_call: TRBV30
clone_size: many
j_call: TRBJ2-7
d_call: NA

cdr3_nt: TGTGCCAGCAGCGTTTTGGGACAGGAAGAGCAGTACTTC
cdr3_aa: CASSVLGQEEQYF
v_call: TRBV5-4
clone_size: few
j_call: TRBJ2-7
d_call: TRBD1

cdr3_nt: TGTGCCAGCAGCTTCCCGGGCGGGTCAGGCTACAATGAGCAGTTCTTC
cdr3_aa: CASSFPGGSGYNEQFF
v_call: TRBV5-4
clone_size: NA
j_call: TRBJ2-1
d_call: NA

cdr3_nt: TGTGCCAGCAGCTACGGGACTAGCGGCCACAATGAGCAGTTCTTC
cdr3_aa: CASSYGTSGHNEQFF
v_call: TRBV5-4
clone_size: few
j_call: TRBJ2-1
d_call: TRBD2

cdr3_nt: TGTGCCAGCAGCCCCAGTGGGGGACCCAATCAGCCCCAGCATTTT
cdr3_aa: CASSPSGGPNQPQHF
v_call: TRBV7-9
clone_size: few
j_call: TRBJ1-5
d_call: NA

cdr3_nt: TGCGCCAGCAGCTTGCTTGGAGCGGTATCCTACAATGAGCAGTTCTTC
cdr3_aa: CASSLLGAVSYNEQFF
v_call: TRBV5-1
clone_size: few
j_call: TRBJ2-1
d_call: NA

cdr3_nt: TGCGCCAGCAGCGGGGGACTAGCGGGAGCCGAGCAGTACTTC
cdr3_aa: CASSGGLAGAEQYF
v_call: TRBV5-1
clone_size: few
j_call: TRBJ2-7
d_call: TRBD2

cdr3_nt: TGTGCCAGCAGCCTCCCAGGAAAGCCTGAAGCTTTCTTT
cdr3_aa: CASSLPGKPEAFF
v_call: TRBV9
clone_size: NA
j_call: TRBJ1-1
d_call: NA

cdr3_nt: TGCGCCAGCAGCTTGATGAGCGGGAGCTCCTACAATGAGCAGTTCTTC
cdr3_aa: CASSLMSGSSYNEQFF
v_call: TRBV5-1
clone_size: many
j_call: TRBJ2-1
d_call: TRBD2

cdr3_nt: TGTGCCACCAGCAGAGATCAAGGGGAGGGTGAAGCTTTCTTT
cdr3_aa: CATSRDQGEGEAFF
v_call: TRBV15
clone_size: NA
j_call: TRBJ1-1
d_call: NA

cdr3_nt: TGCGCCAGCACCATCCGAGGGGGAGGTAATGAGCAGTTCTTC
cdr3_aa: CASTIRGGGNEQFF
v_call: TRBV23-1
clone_size: few
j_call: TRBJ2-1
d_call: NA

cdr3_nt: TGTGCCAGCAGCTTAAACAGGGGCCCTGAAGCTTTCTTT
cdr3_aa: CASSLNRGPEAFF
v_call: TRBV11-2
clone_size: many
j_call: TRBJ1-1
d_call: TRBD1

cdr3_nt: TGTGCCAGCAGCCGAGCCCTAGCGGGAGTCCACGAGCAGTACTTC
cdr3_aa: CASSRALAGVHEQYF
v_call: TRBV25-1
clone_size: NA
j_call: TRBJ2-7
d_call: TRBD2

cdr3_nt: TGTGCCAGCAGCTCTAGCACAGATACGCAGTATTTT
cdr3_aa: CASSSSTDTQYF
v_call: TRBV7-9
clone_size: NA
j_call: TRBJ2-3
d_call: NA

cdr3_nt: TGTGCCTGGAGTGTACTGGGGTTGGGCACTGAAGCTTTCTTT
cdr3_aa: CAWSVLGLGTEAFF
v_call: TRBV30
clone_size: NA
j_call: TRBJ1-1
d_call: NA

cdr3_nt: TGTGCCAGCAGCTTAGGGTACACGGGGATTTCCGAGACCCAGTACTTC
cdr3_aa: CASSLGYTGISETQYF
v_call: TRBV7-2
clone_size: few
j_call: TRBJ2-5
d_call: NA

cdr3_nt: TGTGCCACGGGCCGAGCCTCCTCCACAGATACGCAGTATTTT
cdr3_aa: CATGRASSTDTQYF
v_call: TRBV6-5
clone_size: many
j_call: TRBJ2-3
d_call: NA

cdr3_nt: TGTGCCAGCAGCCGGACAGGTCACAATCAGCCCCAGCATTTT
cdr3_aa: CASSRTGHNQPQHF
v_call: TRBV28
clone_size: NA
j_call: TRBJ1-5
d_call: TRBD1

cdr3_nt: TGTGCCAGCAGCTTGGGCAACGTTGAGACCCAGTACTTC
cdr3_aa: CASSLGNVETQYF
v_call: TRBV5-5
clone_size: few
j_call: TRBJ2-5
d_call: NA

cdr3_nt: TGCGCCAGCAGAAGCGAACCGCAAGAGACCCAGTACTTC
cdr3_aa: CASRSEPQETQYF
v_call: TRBV5-1
clone_size: few
j_call: TRBJ2-5
d_call: NA

cdr3_nt: TGTGCCAGCAGTGCCGCCGAGACCCAGTACTTC
cdr3_aa: CASSAAETQYF
v_call: TRBV2
clone_size: few
j_call: TRBJ2-5
d_call: NA

cdr3_nt: TGTGCCAGCAGCTTAGATTCCGCCTGGGGTAGTGAGCAGTTCTTC
cdr3_aa: CASSLDSAWGSEQFF
v_call: TRBV7-2
clone_size: few
j_call: TRBJ2-1
d_call: NA

cdr3_nt: TGTGCCAGCAGACGGGCCCTAGTCAGGGCGCACACAGATACGCAGTATTTT
cdr3_aa: CASRRALVRAHTDTQYF
v_call: TRBV11-2
clone_size: few
j_call: TRBJ2-3
d_call: NA

cdr3_nt: TGTGCCAGCAACCGGGATAGCAATCAGCCCCAGCATTTT
cdr3_aa: CASNRDSNQPQHF
v_call: TRBV2
clone_size: few
j_call: TRBJ1-5
d_call: NA

cdr3_nt: TGTGCCAGCAGTCCAGGGTTTTTCGATGGCTACACCTTC
cdr3_aa: CASSPGFFDGYTF
v_call: TRBV6-5
clone_size: NA
j_call: TRBJ1-2
d_call: NA

cdr3_nt: TGTGCCAGCAGCCCTGACGGCGGTTATGGCTACACCTTC
cdr3_aa: CASSPDGGYGYTF
v_call: TRBV7-2
clone_size: few
j_call: TRBJ1-2
d_call: NA

cdr3_nt: TGTGCCTGTGGACAGGGGGGAACTGGGGCCAACGTCCTGACTTTC
cdr3_aa: CACGQGGTGANVLTF
v_call: TRBV30
clone_size: NA
j_call: TRBJ2-6
d_call: TRBD1